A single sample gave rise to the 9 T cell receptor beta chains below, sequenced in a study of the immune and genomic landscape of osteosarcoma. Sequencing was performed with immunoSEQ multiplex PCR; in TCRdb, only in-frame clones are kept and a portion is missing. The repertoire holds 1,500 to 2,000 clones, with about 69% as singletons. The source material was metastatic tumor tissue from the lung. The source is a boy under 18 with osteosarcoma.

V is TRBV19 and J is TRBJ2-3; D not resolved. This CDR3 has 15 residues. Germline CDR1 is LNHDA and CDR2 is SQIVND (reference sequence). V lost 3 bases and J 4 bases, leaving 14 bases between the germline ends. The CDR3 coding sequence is TGTGCCAGTAGTATGAGTCAGGATCCTTCAGATACGCAGTATTTT. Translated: CASSMSQDPSDTQYF.

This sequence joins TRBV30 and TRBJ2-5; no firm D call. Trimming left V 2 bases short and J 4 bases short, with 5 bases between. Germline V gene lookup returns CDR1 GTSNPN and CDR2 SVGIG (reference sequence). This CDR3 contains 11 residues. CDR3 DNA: TGTGCCTGGAGTCCTTCAGAGACCCAGTACTTC. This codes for CAWSPSETQYF. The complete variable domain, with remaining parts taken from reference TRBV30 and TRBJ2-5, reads SQTIHQWPATLVQPVGSPLSLECTVEGTSNPNLYWYRQAAGRGLQLLFYSVGIGQISSEVPQNLSASRPQDRQFILSSKKLLLSDSGFYLCAWSPSETQYFGPGTRLLVL.

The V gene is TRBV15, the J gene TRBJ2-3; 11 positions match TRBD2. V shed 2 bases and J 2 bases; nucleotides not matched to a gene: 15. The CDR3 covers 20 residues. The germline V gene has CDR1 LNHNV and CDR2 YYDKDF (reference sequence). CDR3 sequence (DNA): TGTGCCACCAGCAGACAAAAAAGTGCCGGGACTAGCGGCTACACAGATACGCAGTATTTT. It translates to CATSRQKSAGTSGYTDTQYF.

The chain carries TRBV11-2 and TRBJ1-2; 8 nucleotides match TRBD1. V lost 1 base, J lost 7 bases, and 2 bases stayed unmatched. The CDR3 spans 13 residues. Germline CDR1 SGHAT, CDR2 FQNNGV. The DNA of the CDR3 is TGTGCCAGCAGCTTAGGGACAGGGAGTGGCTACACCTTC. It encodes CASSLGTGSGYTF.

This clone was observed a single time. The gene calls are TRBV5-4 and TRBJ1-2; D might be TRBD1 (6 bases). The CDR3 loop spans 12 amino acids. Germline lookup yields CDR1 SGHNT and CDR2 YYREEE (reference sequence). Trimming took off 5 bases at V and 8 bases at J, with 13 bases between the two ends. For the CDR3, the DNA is TGTGCCAGCAGGGCGGGGGCGGAAGGCTACACCTTC. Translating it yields CASRAGAEGYTF.

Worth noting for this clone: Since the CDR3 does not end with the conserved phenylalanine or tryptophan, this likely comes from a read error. CDR3 coding DNA: TGTGCCTGGACGCCGAAAGGAGGCACTGAAGCTTTCTCT. Amino acids: CAWTPKGGTEAFS. V and J are TRBV30 and TRBJ1-1; D gene ambiguous. Trimming cost V 4 bases and J 4 bases, with 13 bases left between them. Germline V gene lookup returns CDR1 GTSNPN and CDR2 SVGIG (reference sequence). The CDR3 extends over 13 amino acids.

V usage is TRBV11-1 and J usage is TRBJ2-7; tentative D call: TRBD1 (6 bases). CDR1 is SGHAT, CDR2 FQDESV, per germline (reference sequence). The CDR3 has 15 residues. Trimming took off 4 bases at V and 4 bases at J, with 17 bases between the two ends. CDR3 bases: TGTGCCAGCAGCTCTCGGGGCAGAGGGGGTTACGAGCAGTACTTC. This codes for CASSSRGRGGYEQYF. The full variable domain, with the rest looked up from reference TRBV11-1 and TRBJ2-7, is EAEVAQSPRYKITEKSQAVAFWCDPISGHATLYWYRQILGQGPELLVQFQDESVVDDSQLPKDRFSAERLKGVDSTLKIQPAELGDSAMYLCASSSRGRGGYEQYFGPGTRLTVT.

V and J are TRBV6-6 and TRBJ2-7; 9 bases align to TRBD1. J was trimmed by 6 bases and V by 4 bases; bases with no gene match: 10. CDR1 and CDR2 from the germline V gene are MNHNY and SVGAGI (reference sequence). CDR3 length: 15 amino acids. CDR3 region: CASSSRDRVMLEQYF. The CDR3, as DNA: TGTGCCAGCAGTTCCAGGGACAGGGTGATGCTCGAGCAGTACTTC.

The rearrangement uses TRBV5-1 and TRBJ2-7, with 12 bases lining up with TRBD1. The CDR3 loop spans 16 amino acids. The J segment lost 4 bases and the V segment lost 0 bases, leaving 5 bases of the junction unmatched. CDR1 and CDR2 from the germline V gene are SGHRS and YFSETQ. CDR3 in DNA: TGCGCCAGCAGCTTGGGCGGGACAGGGGGCCAATACGAGCAGTACTTC. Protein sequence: CASSLGGTGGQYEQYF.